This T cell receptor beta chain was recovered during a study of blood T cell repertoires in COVID-19. The wider study: COVID-19 samples collected from the United States, Italy and Spain covered acute and convalescent phases. The cDNA or gDNA used as material had been derived from T cells, B-cell-depleted T cells, or PBMCs.

Per the authors' pipeline: Scientists estimated how many nucleated cells there were by amplifying reference gene primers. The assay was immunoSEQ multiplex PCR, and TCRdb's table has in-frame clones only and misses some. That table is the source of V, J and clone size, and D and trimming were worked out from the DNA. The sample lists 110,000 or so clones; around 76% were seen once. This clone was recorded a few times. CDR1 is WSHSY, CDR2 SAAADI, per germline. The ends were cut back, 0 bases at V and 2 bases at J, with 19 bases in the middle. The CDR3 is made up of 19 amino acids. V and J are TRBV10-2 and TRBJ2-2, with D possibly matching TRBD2 (5 bases). Sequences were obtained from peripheral blood. The receptor was isolated from a woman in her 70s with acute or convalescent COVID-19. The CDR3 reads CASSESSTRAARNTGELFF. CDR3 in DNA: TGCGCCAGCAGTGAGTCTTCAACGAGGGCTGCAAGAAACACCGGGGAGCTGTTTTTT.